This record concerns one T cell receptor beta chain sequence. Its antigen is currently unknown. TCR sequencing used cDNA made by reverse transcription of extracted RNA. Method: immunoSEQ multiplex PCR; TCRdb's copy keeps in-frame clones and lacks some. This table has around 190,000 clones, roughly 50% appearing once. The data derive from a study of CD8+ T cells in alopecia areata. This CDR3 has 13 amino acids. Trimming left V 6 bases short and J 3 bases short, with 9 bases between. Germline CDR1 and CDR2: MNHEY and SVGAGI. Study-wide results and limits: Normal skin contains resident alphabeta T cells, and these are also sequenced in scalp samples. Mice showed TCR sharing more clearly than patients did, possibly owing to HLA.

This chain links TRBV6-5 with TRBJ1-5; TRBD1 is a possible D gene (6 bases). The origin of this receptor is a human donor in good health. Material: CD8+ T cells sorted from blood. The CDR3 DNA is TGTGCCAGCAGGCAGGGGTTCAATCAGCCCCAGCATTTT. Its translation is CASRQGFNQPQHF.